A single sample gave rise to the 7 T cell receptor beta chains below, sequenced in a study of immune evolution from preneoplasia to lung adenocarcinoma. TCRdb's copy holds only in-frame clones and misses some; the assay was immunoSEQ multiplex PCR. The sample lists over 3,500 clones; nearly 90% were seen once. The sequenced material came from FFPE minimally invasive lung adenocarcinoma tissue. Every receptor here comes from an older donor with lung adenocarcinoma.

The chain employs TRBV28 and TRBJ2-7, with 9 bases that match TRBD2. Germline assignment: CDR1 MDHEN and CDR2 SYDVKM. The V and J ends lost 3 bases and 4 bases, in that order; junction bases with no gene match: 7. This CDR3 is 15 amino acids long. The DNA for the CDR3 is TGTGCCAGCAGTTTCGGCGGGAGGGCCTTGTACGAGCAGTACTTC. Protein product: CASSFGGRALYEQYF.

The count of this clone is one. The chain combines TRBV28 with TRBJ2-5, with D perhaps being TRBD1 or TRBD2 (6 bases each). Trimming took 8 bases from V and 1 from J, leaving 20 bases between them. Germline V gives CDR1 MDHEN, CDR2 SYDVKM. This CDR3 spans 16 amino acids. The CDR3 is CASGPGAGKPQETQYF. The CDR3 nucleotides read TGTGCCAGCGGCCCGGGGGCAGGGAAACCCCAAGAGACCCAGTACTTC.

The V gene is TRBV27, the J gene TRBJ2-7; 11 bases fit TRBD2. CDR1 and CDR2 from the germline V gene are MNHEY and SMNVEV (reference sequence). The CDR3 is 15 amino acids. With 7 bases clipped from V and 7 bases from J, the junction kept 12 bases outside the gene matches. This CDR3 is CASKRGGTSGLEQYF. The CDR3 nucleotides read TGTGCCAGCAAACGGGGGGGGACTAGCGGCCTGGAGCAGTACTTC.

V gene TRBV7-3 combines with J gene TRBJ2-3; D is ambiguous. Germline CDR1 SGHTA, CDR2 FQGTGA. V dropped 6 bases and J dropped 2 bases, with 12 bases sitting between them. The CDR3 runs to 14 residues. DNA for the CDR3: TGTGCCAGCAGACGGGTAATCGCCACAGATACGCAGTATTTT. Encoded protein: CASRRVIATDTQYF.

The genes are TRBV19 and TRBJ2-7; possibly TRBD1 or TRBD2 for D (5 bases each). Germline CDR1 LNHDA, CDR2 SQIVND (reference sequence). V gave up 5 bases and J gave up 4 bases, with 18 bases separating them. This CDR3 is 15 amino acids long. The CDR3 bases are TGTGCCAGTAGTCCTAACCGGGGTAGGGGATACGAGCAGTACTTC. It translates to CASSPNRGRGYEQYF.

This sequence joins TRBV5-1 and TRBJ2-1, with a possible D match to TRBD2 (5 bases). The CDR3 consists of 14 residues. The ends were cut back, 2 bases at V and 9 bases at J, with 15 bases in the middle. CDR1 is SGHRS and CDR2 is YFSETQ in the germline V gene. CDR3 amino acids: CASSFSGGSSEQFF. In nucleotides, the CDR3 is TGCGCCAGCAGCTTCAGCGGCGGTTCCAGTGAGCAGTTCTTC.

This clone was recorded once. The CDR3 sequence: CASSGQGMNTEAFF. For the CDR3, the DNA is TGTGCCAGCAGCGGACAGGGGATGAACACTGAAGCTTTCTTT. The V and J genes are TRBV11-2 and TRBJ1-1; 9 bases are shared with TRBD1. Germline CDR1 and CDR2: SGHAT and FQNNGV. This CDR3 has 14 amino acids. V shed 5 bases, J shed 0 bases, and the junction held 1 base outside the gene matches.